These T cell receptor beta chains were read from a single sample in a study of cytomegalovirus exposure and HLA in healthy donors. The table came from immunoSEQ multiplex PCR; TCRdb's copy has only in-frame clones and leaves some out. This repertoire shows 150,000 to 200,000 clones, more than 60% found once; its top ten account for more than 9%. Sequencing was carried out using PBMCs. These receptors all stem from a man aged 30 to 45 in good health and CMV-seropositive. CDR3s include the opening cysteine and the closing phenylalanine or tryptophan. Each record gives: clone size, J gene, D gene, V gene, CDR3 DNA, CDR3 protein. D genes are given only for firm matches. Clone size appears in some rows only: once, few, many, or a class for an expanded clone.

>.|TRBJ1-2|.|TRBV2
TGTGCCAGCAGTGGGATAGGGGACACCCACTACTATGGCTACACCTTC
CASSGIGDTHYYGYTF
>.|TRBJ1-1|TRBD1|TRBV27
TGTGCCAGCAGTGACAGGGGGCGGTGGGCTGAAGCTTTCTTT
CASSDRGRWAEAFF
>.|TRBJ2-1|TRBD2|TRBV5-1
TGCGCCAGCAGCTTAGGACTAGCGGGAGGGCCTGAGCAGTTCTTC
CASSLGLAGGPEQFF
>.|TRBJ2-1|TRBD1|TRBV6-5
TGTGCCAGCAGACGACAGGGTGGGTATGAGCAGTTCTTC
CASRRQGGYEQFF
>.|TRBJ1-5|.|TRBV28
TGTGCCAGCAGTTTCGTTGGGCACAGGGAAAGCAATCAGCCCCAGCATTTT
CASSFVGHRESNQPQHF
>.|TRBJ2-2|TRBD2|TRBV5-1
TGCGCCAGCAGCTCGGGGACTAGCGGGAGCAATGTGGAGCTGTTTTTT
CASSSGTSGSNVELFF
>.|TRBJ1-5|.|TRBV6-6
TGTGCCAGCAGCTTGTCGGGGGGCGATCAGCCCCAGCATTTT
CASSLSGGDQPQHF
>few|TRBJ2-7|.|TRBV9
TGTGCCAGCAGCGTGTTTCCGGGGATCTCCTACGAGCAGTACTTC
CASSVFPGISYEQYF
>.|TRBJ2-1|TRBD2|TRBV2
TGTGCCAGCAGTGAACGGAGCGGGGGATACAATGAGCAGTTCTTC
CASSERSGGYNEQFF
>.|TRBJ2-1|TRBD2|TRBV27
TGTGCCAGTAGTTTATCAGGCATTCCGGGACTAGCGGCCAATGAGCAGTTCTTC
CASSLSGIPGLAANEQFF
>.|TRBJ2-1|TRBD2|TRBV2
TGTGCCAGCAGTCTCCTAGCGGGAACCTACAATGAGCAGTTCTTC
CASSLLAGTYNEQFF
>.|TRBJ2-7|TRBD1|TRBV10-3
TGTGCCACCACCTCGGTCTGGGGACAGTCCTACGAGCAGTACTTC
CATTSVWGQSYEQYF
>.|TRBJ1-5|.|TRBV30
TGTGCCTGGAGTCACAGGGTGGGACAGCCCCAGCATTTT
CAWSHRVGQPQHF
>.|TRBJ2-6|.|TRBV5-1
TGCGCCAGCAGCCAGCCAGGAAACAGGCTACGCTCTGGGGCCAACGTCCTGACTTTC
CASSQPGNRLRSGANVLTF
>.|TRBJ1-2|.|TRBV11-3
TGTGCCAGCAGCCAAGTGGGGGGTTATGGCTACACCTTC
CASSQVGGYGYTF
>.|TRBJ2-7|.|TRBV7-9
TGTGCCAACAGTCTTACCAGGGGACTACTATCCTACGAGCAGTACTTC
CANSLTRGLLSYEQYF
>.|TRBJ1-1|.|TRBV28
TGTGCCACCCATCGACAGGCGAACACTGAAGCTTTCTTT
CATHRQANTEAFF
>few|TRBJ2-7|.|TRBV5-1
TGCGCCAGCAGCTTACAGGGGGGGAGTGCCTACGAGCAGTACTTC
CASSLQGGSAYEQYF
>.|TRBJ2-7|TRBD2|TRBV18
TGTGCCAGCTCACCTTCAGCGGGAGGGCCCTACGAGCAGTACTTC
CASSPSAGGPYEQYF
>few|TRBJ1-1|.|TRBV4-1
TGCGCCAGCAGCCAATTCCCGCTCGGGAACACTGAAGCTTTCTTT
CASSQFPLGNTEAFF
>few|TRBJ2-3|TRBD2|TRBV9
TGTGCCAGCAGCGTAGATCAGAGCGGGGCAGATACGCAGTATTTT
CASSVDQSGADTQYF
>.|TRBJ1-2|.|TRBV11-2
TGTGCCAGCAGCTTAGGACTATGGGGGCAGGCCCGTGGCTACACCTTC
CASSLGLWGQARGYTF
>few|TRBJ1-1|.|TRBV27
TGTGCCAGCAGGCCCGGCGGGGTGAACACTGAAGCTTTCTTT
CASRPGGVNTEAFF
>.|TRBJ1-2|.|TRBV6-5
TGTGCCAGCAGTTACGCGGGGAATGGCTACACCTTC
CASSYAGNGYTF
>few|TRBJ1-2|.|TRBV11-2
TGTGCCAGCAGCTTAGAAGGGGTCGACTACACCTTC
CASSLEGVDYTF
>.|TRBJ1-5|TRBD1|TRBV30
TGTGCCTGGGCCACAGGGGGGAATCAGCCCCAGCATTTT
CAWATGGNQPQHF
>.|TRBJ1-1|TRBD1|TRBV5-1
TGCGCCAGCAGCGGGGGACAGTCCATGAACACTGAAGCTTTCTTT
CASSGGQSMNTEAFF
>.|TRBJ2-7|.|TRBV10-3
TGTGCCATCAGTGAGTCTCCCTCAGGAGGCGGGTACGAGCAGTACTTC
CAISESPSGGGYEQYF
>.|TRBJ2-7|.|TRBV21-1
TGTGCCAGCAGCAAACCGCAAGGGGGACTAGGCGAGCAGTACTTC
CASSKPQGGLGEQYF
>.|TRBJ2-5|TRBD2|TRBV15
TGTGCCACCAGCAGAGAAGGGGGTAGCGGGAGCTCGCGAGAGACCCAGTACTTC
CATSREGGSGSSRETQYF
>.|TRBJ2-7|TRBD1|TRBV5-4
TGTGCCAGCAGCTTCGGGACAGGGGACTACGAGCAGTACTTC
CASSFGTGDYEQYF
>.|TRBJ2-1|.|TRBV30
TGTGCCTGGAGTCTACCCGGGATAGTTTGGTTCTTC
CAWSLPGIVWFF
>.|TRBJ2-7|TRBD1|TRBV9
TGTGCCAGCAGCTTGGACAGGGGATACGAGCAGTACTTC
CASSLDRGYEQYF
>few|TRBJ2-1|TRBD2|TRBV7-9
TGTTCCAGCAGCTCCACCCAGGGGACTAGCGGCTCCTACAATGAGCAGTTCTTC
CSSSSTQGTSGSYNEQFF
>once|TRBJ2-5|TRBD2|TRBV19
TGTGCCAGCCAGGAGGGGGGGCGCGGGGGGAGAGAGACCCAGTACTTC
CASQEGGRGGRETQYF
>.|TRBJ2-2|TRBD2|TRBV12-5
TGTGCTAGTGGTTTACCGGGACTAGCGAACACCGGGGAGCTGTTTTTT
CASGLPGLANTGELFF
>.|TRBJ2-2|TRBD1|TRBV9
TGTGCCAGCAGCGGAGGGACAGCGAACACCGGGGAGCTGTTTTTT
CASSGGTANTGELFF
>.|TRBJ2-7|TRBD2|TRBV11-3
TGTGCCAGCAGCTTTCCCGGGACTAGCGCCTACGAGCAGTACTTC
CASSFPGTSAYEQYF
>few|TRBJ2-5|.|TRBV30
TGTGCCTGGAGTGTAGGAGGGGCCCACGAGACCCAGTACTTC
CAWSVGGAHETQYF
>once|TRBJ2-7|.|TRBV5-1
TGCGCCAGCAGCTTGGAGGGACATACTAGCGACGAGCAGTACTTC
CASSLEGHTSDEQYF
>.|TRBJ2-7|.|TRBV5-1
TGCGCCAGCAGCTCCTCGCCCGGGGGTCCTCGCGAGCAGTACTTC
CASSSSPGGPREQYF
>once|TRBJ1-1|.|TRBV6-5
TGTGCCAGCAGCCTTGTAGCCATGAACACTGAAGCTTTCTTT
CASSLVAMNTEAFF
>.|TRBJ2-1|TRBD2|TRBV28
TGTGCCAGCAGCCAGGGCGGGAGGGCCTCCAATGAGCAGTTCTTC
CASSQGGRASNEQFF
>.|TRBJ2-4|.|TRBV19
TGTGCCACCGGGGGTGCGGCCAAAAACATTCAGTACTTC
CATGGAAKNIQYF
>.|TRBJ2-2|TRBD1|TRBV6-4
TGTGCCAGCAGTGACGGGGACAGGGGTGCGAACACCGGGGAGCTGTTTTTT
CASSDGDRGANTGELFF
>.|TRBJ1-2|.|TRBV14
TGTGCCAGCAGCCCGGCGGCAGGAGGCTACTATGGCTACACCTTC
CASSPAAGGYYGYTF
>few|TRBJ1-1|.|TRBV25-1
TGTGCCAGCAGTAAAGGGGTAGGGACTGAAGCTTTCTTT
CASSKGVGTEAFF
>few|TRBJ1-1|.|TRBV2
TGTGCCAGCAGTGATCTAGGCGGGACTGAAGCTTTCTTT
CASSDLGGTEAFF